The 13 T cell receptor beta chains below come from one sample, sequenced in a study of T cell repertoires in ileal Crohn's disease. TCRdb's table, derived via immunoSEQ multiplex PCR, lists solely in-frame clones and lacks some. The sample holds nearly 3,000 clones, roughly 80% seen once. Sample time point: inflamed ileum from the surgical specimen. Source material: ileal tissue. These receptors were obtained from an adult with Crohn's disease.

This chain joins TRBV11-2 and TRBJ1-3; D is unclear. The germline CDR1 and CDR2 sequences are SGHAT and FQNNGV. V lost 4 bases to trimming and J lost 0 bases, with 4 bases between them. This CDR3 region has 13 residues. The chain's CDR3 is CASSSSSGNTIYF. In DNA form, the CDR3 reads TGTGCCAGCAGCTCCAGCTCTGGAAACACCATATATTTT.

With regard to this clone: Germline and junction disagree at one end, which may indicate a read error. The chain couples TRBV7-7 to TRBJ2-2, with TRBD2 matching 10 bases. This CDR3 is 15 amino acids long. Germline V CDR1 and CDR2: SSHAT, FNYEAQ (reference sequence). The CDR3 nucleotides are TGTGCTAGCAGCCCTAGCGGGAGTAGCACCGGGGAGCTGTTTTTT. Amino acids: CASSPSGSSTGELFF.

This clone came up once. The CDR3 here is CASRGVTGNEQFF. CDR3 bases: TGTGCCAGCAGGGGGGTGACAGGCAATGAGCAGTTCTTC. The chain combines TRBV2 with TRBJ2-1; D perhaps matches TRBD1 (6 bases). CDR1 is SNHLY and CDR2 is FYNNEI in the germline V gene. V lost 6 bases, J lost 6 bases, and 12 bases lay in between. The CDR3 runs to 13 residues. The full variable domain, with the rest looked up from reference TRBV2 and TRBJ2-1, is EPEVTQTPSHQVTQMGQEVILRCVPISNHLYFYWYRQILGQKVEFLVSFYNNEISEKSEIFDDQFSVERPDGSNFTLKIRSTKLEDSAMYFCASRGVTGNEQFFGPGTRLTVL.

The chain links TRBV7-6 to TRBJ1-1; D not resolved. With 1 base removed from V and 2 bases from J, the gap between germline ends came to 11 bases. The CDR3 has 15 residues. From germline, CDR1 is SGHVS and CDR2 FNYEAQ. CDR3 in amino acids: CASSLGALPNTEAFF. CDR3 nucleotide sequence: TGTGCCAGCAGCTTAGGGGCCCTCCCTAACACTGAAGCTTTCTTT.

This chain connects TRBV5-6 to TRBJ2-1; 11 bases agree with TRBD2. V lost 6 bases to trimming and J lost 5 bases; unmatched junction nucleotides: 19. The V gene's germline CDR1 is SGHDT and CDR2 YYEEEE. The CDR3 extends over 19 amino acids. This CDR3 reads CASTVSRLLAGVRDNEQFF. For the CDR3, the DNA is TGTGCCAGCACCGTTAGCCGTTTACTAGCGGGAGTGAGGGACAATGAGCAGTTCTTC.

The rearrangement links TRBV28 to TRBJ2-2; maybe TRBD1 (5 bases). Germline lookup yields CDR1 MDHEN and CDR2 SYDVKM. This CDR3 contains 13 residues. V was shortened by 1 base and J by 6 bases, with 6 bases between the two germline ends. The CDR3 reads CASSLSGPGELFF. As DNA, the CDR3 is TGTGCCAGCAGTTTATCAGGGCCCGGGGAGCTGTTTTTT.

J is TRBJ2-7 and V is TRBV4-3, with a weak D call TRBD2 (6 bases). The CDR3 runs to 15 residues. The germline V and J ends were trimmed by 1 base and 2 bases, with 12 bases remaining between them. Germline V gene lookup returns CDR1 LGHNA and CDR2 YSLEER. The CDR3 is CASSQAAGSPYEQYF. The DNA for the CDR3 is TGCGCCAGCAGCCAAGCCGCGGGATCCCCCTACGAGCAGTACTTC.

The rearrangement uses TRBV7-3 and TRBJ2-2; TRBD2 matches at 7 bases. The junction had 6 bases not matched to a gene; V was cut back by 1 base and J by 4 bases. Germline V gene data show CDR1 as SGHTA and CDR2 as FQGTGA. The CDR3 sequence is 16 residues long. The DNA for the CDR3 is TGTGCCAGCAGCTTAAATCCTCTAGCGGCCACCGGGGAGCTGTTTTTT. Translated, it gives CASSLNPLAATGELFF. The complete variable domain, with remaining parts taken from reference TRBV7-3 and TRBJ2-2, reads GAGVSQTPSNKVTEKGKYVELRCDPISGHTALYWYRQSLGQGPEFLIYFQGTGAADDSGLPNDRFFAVRPEGSVSTLKIQRTERGDSAVYLCASSLNPLAATGELFFGEGSRLTVL.

This clone turned up a few times. The chain has TRBV9 and TRBJ2-7; D uncertain. The CDR3 is 14 amino acids. The V and J ends lost 3 bases and 4 bases respectively, with 14 bases between them. CDR1 is SGDLS and CDR2 is YYNGEE in the germline V gene. CDR3 nucleotides: TGTGCCAGCAGCGCCAGTGATTACCCTTACGAGCAGTACTTC. Its translation is CASSASDYPYEQYF.

The V call is TRBV12-5, the J call TRBJ2-1; 14 bases match TRBD2. CDR1 LGHNT and CDR2 FRNRAP come from the germline V gene. V was pared by 0 bases and J by 8 bases, with 12 bases of the junction left unmatched. CDR3 length: 19 residues. The DNA for the CDR3 is TGTGCTAGTGGTTTGGTAAGACTAGCGGGAGGGGGCGCGGTCGATGAGCAGTTCTTC. Translated, it gives CASGLVRLAGGGAVDEQFF.

This chain links TRBV27 with TRBJ2-3; 7 nucleotides line up with TRBD2. Trimming removed 5 bases from V and 10 bases from J; junction bases left unmatched: 15. The V gene's germline CDR1 is MNHEY and CDR2 SMNVEV (reference sequence). The CDR3 totals 15 residues. CDR3 protein: CASSARAFTSEPQYF. Here the CDR3 DNA reads TGTGCCAGCAGTGCGAGGGCATTTACTAGCGAACCGCAGTATTTT.

V is TRBV7-2 and J is TRBJ1-1, with 7 bases lining up with TRBD1. With 5 bases clipped from V and 8 bases from J, the junction kept 5 bases outside the gene matches. CDR3 length: 12 amino acids. Germline CDR1 and CDR2: SGHTA and FQGNSA. The CDR3 region is CASSMDRLEAFF. CDR3 nucleotide sequence: TGTGCCAGCAGCATGGACAGGCTAGAAGCTTTCTTT.

Regarding this clone: This same CDR3 is encoded by further DNA sequences in the sample. The chain couples TRBV6-5 to TRBJ1-2; 9 nucleotides match TRBD1. J was trimmed by 4 bases and V by 2 bases; bases with no gene match: 2. CDR1 and CDR2 from the germline V gene are MNHEY and SVGAGI. This CDR3 has 14 amino acids. In DNA form, the CDR3 reads TGTGCCAGCAGTTACGGACAGGGGACCTATGGCTACACCTTC. Protein product: CASSYGQGTYGYTF.